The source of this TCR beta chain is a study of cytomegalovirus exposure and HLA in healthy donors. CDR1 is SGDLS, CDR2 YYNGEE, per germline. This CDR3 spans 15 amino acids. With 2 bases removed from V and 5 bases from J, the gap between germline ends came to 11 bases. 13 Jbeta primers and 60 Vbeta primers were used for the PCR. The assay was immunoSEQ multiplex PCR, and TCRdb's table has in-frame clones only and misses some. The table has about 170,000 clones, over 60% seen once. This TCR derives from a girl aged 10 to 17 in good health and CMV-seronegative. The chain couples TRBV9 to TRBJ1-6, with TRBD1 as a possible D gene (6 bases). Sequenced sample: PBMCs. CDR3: CASSVAGVDNSPLHF. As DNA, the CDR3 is TGTGCCAGCAGCGTCGCAGGGGTCGATAATTCACCCCTCCACTTT.